These 5 T cell receptor beta chains share one sample of origin, sequenced in a study of control samples from healthy donors and cancer patients. Produced via immunoSEQ multiplex PCR; TCRdb's table is partial and in-frame only. The sample includes about 170,000 clones, 80% to 90% of them seen just once. Sequencing input: blood. These receptors were obtained from a woman aged 25 to 45 in good health.

The chain recombines TRBV7-8 with TRBJ1-6; possible D gene TRBD1, 5 bases. Germline V gene data show CDR1 as SGHVS and CDR2 as FQNEAQ. Trimming shortened V by 0 bases and J by 0 bases, and 9 bases separated the two germline ends. This CDR3 spans 17 amino acids. The CDR3 sequence: CASSLAGANSYNSPLHF. The CDR3 nucleotides are TGTGCCAGCAGCTTAGCCGGGGCGAACTCCTATAATTCACCCCTCCACTTT.

The chain couples TRBV11-1 to TRBJ2-1; unclear D gene. Germline CDR1 SGHAT, CDR2 FQDESV (reference sequence). There are 14 residues in the CDR3. V was pared by 1 base and J by 6 bases, with 10 bases between. CDR3 sequence reads: CASSLEPFINEQFF. CDR3 DNA: TGTGCCAGCAGCTTAGAGCCGTTCATCAATGAGCAGTTCTTC.

The rearrangement joins TRBV5-1 to TRBJ2-7, with 8 bases matching TRBD1. This CDR3 comprises 13 residues. Looked up from germline, CDR1 is SGHRS and CDR2 is YFSETQ. Trimming at V came to 4 bases and at J to 4 bases, leaving 4 bases not matched to a gene. The CDR3 protein is CASSRGQDYEQYF. In nucleotides, the CDR3 is TGCGCCAGCAGCCGGGGACAGGATTACGAGCAGTACTTC.

This clone came up many times. This sequence joins TRBV11-2 and TRBJ1-3, with TRBD1 as a possible D gene (5 bases). The V end lost 1 base, the J end lost 8 bases, and 15 bases lay between the germline ends. This CDR3 comprises 15 residues. Germline lookup yields CDR1 SGHAT and CDR2 FQNNGV. The CDR3 loop is CASSLGGGIADTIYF. CDR3 DNA: TGTGCCAGCAGCTTAGGCGGGGGTATCGCGGACACCATATATTTT. Filled out from reference TRBV11-2 and TRBJ1-3, the complete variable domain reads EAGVAQSPRYKIIEKRQSVAFWCNPISGHATLYWYQQILGQGPKLLIQFQNNGVVDDSQLPKDRFSAERLKGVDSTLKIQPAKLEDSAVYLCASSLGGGIADTIYFGEGSWLTVV.

The V gene is TRBV19, the J gene TRBJ2-1, with 8 bases identical to TRBD2. CDR1 is LNHDA and CDR2 is SQIVND in the germline V gene (reference sequence). The CDR3 extends over 13 amino acids. V trimming: 8 bases; J trimming: 6 bases; junction bases outside the gene matches: 6. This CDR3 reads CASWSGGGNEQFF. DNA for the CDR3: TGTGCCAGTTGGAGCGGGGGAGGCAATGAGCAGTTCTTC. Drawing the rest from reference TRBV19 and TRBJ2-1, the complete variable domain is DGGITQSPKYLFRKEGQNVTLSCEQNLNHDAMYWYRQDPGQGLRLIYYSQIVNDFQKGDIAEGYSVSREKKESFPLTVTSAQKNPTAFYLCASWSGGGNEQFFGPGTRLTVL.